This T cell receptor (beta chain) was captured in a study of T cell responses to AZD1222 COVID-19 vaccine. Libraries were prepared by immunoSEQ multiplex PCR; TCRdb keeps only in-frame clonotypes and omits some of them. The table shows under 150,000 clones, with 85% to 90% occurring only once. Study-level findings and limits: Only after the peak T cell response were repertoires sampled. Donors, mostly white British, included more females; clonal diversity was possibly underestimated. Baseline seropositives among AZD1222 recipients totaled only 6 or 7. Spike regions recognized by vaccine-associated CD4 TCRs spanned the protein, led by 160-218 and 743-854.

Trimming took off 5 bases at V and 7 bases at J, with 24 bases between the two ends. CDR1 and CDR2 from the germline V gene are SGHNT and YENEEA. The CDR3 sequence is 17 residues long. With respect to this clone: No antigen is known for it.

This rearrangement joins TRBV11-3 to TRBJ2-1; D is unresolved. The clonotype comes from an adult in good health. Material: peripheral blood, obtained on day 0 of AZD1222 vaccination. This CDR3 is CASSPAWEAPSANEQFF. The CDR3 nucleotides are TGTGCCAGCAGCCCAGCCTGGGAAGCCCCCTCTGCGAATGAGCAGTTCTTC.